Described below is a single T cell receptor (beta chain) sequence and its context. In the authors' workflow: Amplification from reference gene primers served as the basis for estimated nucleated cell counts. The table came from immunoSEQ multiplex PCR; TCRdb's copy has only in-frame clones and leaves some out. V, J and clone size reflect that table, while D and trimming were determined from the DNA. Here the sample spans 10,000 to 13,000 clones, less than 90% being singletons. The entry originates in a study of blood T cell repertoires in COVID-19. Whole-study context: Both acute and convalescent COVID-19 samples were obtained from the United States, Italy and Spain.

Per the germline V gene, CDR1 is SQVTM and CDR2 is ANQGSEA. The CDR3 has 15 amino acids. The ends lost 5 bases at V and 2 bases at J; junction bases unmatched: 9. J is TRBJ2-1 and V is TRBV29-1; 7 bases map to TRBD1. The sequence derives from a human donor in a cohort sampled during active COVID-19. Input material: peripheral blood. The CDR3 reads CSVISGTETYNEQFF. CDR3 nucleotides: TGCAGCGTTATCTCCGGGACAGAAACCTACAATGAGCAGTTCTTC.